The 28 T cell receptor beta chains presented below share a single source sample, sequenced in a study of beta chain features in type 1 diabetes. Expressed TCRB transcripts got sequenced, as all isolated RNA was reverse transcribed. The data were produced by immunoSEQ multiplex PCR, yet TCRdb's version contains in-frame clones alone and is incomplete. The sample has 300,000 to 450,000 clones, around an eighth seen once. Sequenced sample: naive CD4+ T cells from blood. Every receptor here comes from a man younger than 35 in good health.

In the case of this clone: One junction end disagrees with the germline gene, perhaps due to a read error. The gene calls are TRBV6-5 and TRBJ2-3, with TRBD1 identical over 8 bases. This CDR3 comprises 13 residues. CDR1 and CDR2 (germline): MNHEY, SVGAGI. DNA for the CDR3: TGTGCCAGCAGTTACTCCCTCGGGACAGGAGCCTCATTT. Translation gives CASSYSLGTGASF.

A few counts support this clone. The chain recombines TRBV7-2 with TRBJ2-1; TRBD2 matches at 10 bases. The CDR3 extends over 17 amino acids. The trim removed 5 bases at V and 15 bases at J, leaving 22 bases unmatched. Germline V CDR1 and CDR2: SGHTA, FQGNSA. The CDR3 nucleotides are TGTGCCAGCAGCCCCCGAGGAGCTAGCGGGGGTCCCGGCGAGTTGTTCTTC. Translated: CASSPRGASGGPGELFF.

This clone was counted between two and nine times. The chain couples TRBV2 to TRBJ1-2; maybe TRBD1 (5 bases). Germline V CDR1 and CDR2: SNHLY, FYNNEI. V lost 4 bases and J lost 4, with 16 bases in between. This CDR3 is 15 amino acids long. In DNA form, the CDR3 reads TGTGCCAGCAGTGTTTCACAGGAACTCCTCTATGGCTACACCTTC. Protein sequence: CASSVSQELLYGYTF.

V gene TRBV20-1 combines with J gene TRBJ1-2, with D tentatively TRBD1 (6 bases). Trimming took 5 bases from V and 8 from J, leaving 9 bases between them. The germline CDR1 and CDR2 sequences are DFQATT and SNEGSKA (reference sequence). The CDR3 sequence is 10 residues long. The CDR3 loop reads CSAYRAGYTF. DNA of the CDR3: TGCAGTGCTTACAGGGCGGGCTACACCTTC.

This chain uses TRBV5-4 with TRBJ2-3; TRBD2 agrees at 8 bases. With 0 bases clipped from V and 6 bases from J, the junction kept 6 bases outside the gene matches. The germline gives CDR1 SGHNT, CDR2 YYREEE (reference sequence). The CDR3 has 15 residues. CDR3 sequence: CASSLVGTRSDTQYF. CDR3 sequence (DNA): TGTGCCAGCAGCTTGGTCGGGACTAGATCTGATACGCAGTATTTT.

There are a few counts of this clone. The chain is built from TRBV15 and TRBJ2-2, with D uncertain. CDR3 length equals 13 residues. Trimming cost V 1 base and J 5 bases, with 5 bases left between them. Germline CDR1 is LNHNV and CDR2 is YYDKDF (reference sequence). The CDR3 DNA sequence: TGTGCCACCAGCAGAGCCGGGACCGGGGAGCTGTTTTTT. It encodes CATSRAGTGELFF.

The V call is TRBV30, the J call TRBJ1-2; TRBD1 matches 10 bases. Germline V gene lookup returns CDR1 GTSNPN and CDR2 SVGIG (reference sequence). The J segment lost 6 bases and the V segment lost 7 bases, leaving 8 bases of the junction unmatched. The CDR3 consists of 13 residues. The CDR3: CASTGTGAHGYTF. The CDR3 DNA sequence: TGTGCCTCTACCGGGACAGGGGCCCATGGCTACACCTTC. Drawing the rest from reference TRBV30 and TRBJ1-2, the complete variable domain is SQTIHQWPATLVQPVGSPLSLECTVEGTSNPNLYWYRQAAGRGLQLLFYSVGIGQISSEVPQNLSASRPQDRQFILSSKKLLLSDSGFYLCASTGTGAHGYTFGSGTRLTVV.

V gene TRBV7-2 combines with J gene TRBJ2-5; D perhaps matches TRBD1 (5 bases). Per germline, CDR1 SGHTA and CDR2 FQGNSA. The CDR3 consists of 14 residues. The ends were cut back, 1 base at V and 4 bases at J, with 10 bases in the middle. The CDR3 loop reads CASSLGRQRETQYF. The CDR3 DNA reads TGTGCCAGCAGCTTAGGCCGACAGAGAGAGACCCAGTACTTC.

This clone occurred a few times. The genes are TRBV9 and TRBJ1-2; 7 nucleotides align to TRBD1. From germline, CDR1 is SGDLS and CDR2 YYNGEE. CDR3 size: 13 residues. Germline trimming cut 3 bases from V and 2 bases from J; bases unmatched to any gene: 1. DNA for the CDR3: TGTGCCAGCAGCGAGGGACAGAACTATGGCTACACCTTC. This translates into CASSEGQNYGYTF.

This clone was counted a few times. The chain has TRBV6-1 and TRBJ2-7, with TRBD2 as a possible D gene (6 bases). V gave up 7 bases and J gave up 2 bases, with 12 bases separating them. This CDR3 has 13 residues. CDR1 and CDR2 (germline): MNHNS, SASEGT. This CDR3 is CASTGTGTYEQYF. The CDR3 DNA reads TGTGCCAGCACCGGGACTGGGACCTACGAGCAGTACTTC.

This clone was observed a few times. The CDR3 spells CASSQSRDRRFGTDTQYF. CDR3 in DNA: TGTGCCAGCAGCCAATCCCGGGACAGGCGTTTTGGCACAGATACGCAGTATTTT. The chain is built from TRBV4-2 and TRBJ2-3; 8 positions agree with TRBD1. This CDR3 is built from 18 residues. With 2 bases clipped from V and 1 base from J, the junction kept 11 bases outside the gene matches. CDR1 is LGHNA and CDR2 is YNFKEQ in the germline V gene.

The chain has TRBV30 and TRBJ2-3, with 12 bases fitting TRBD2. The germline gives CDR1 GTSNPN, CDR2 SVGIG (reference sequence). The CDR3 has 17 amino acids. J was trimmed by 1 base and V by 3 bases; bases with no gene match: 8. In DNA, the CDR3 is TGTGCCTGGAGCAACCTTAGGACTAGCGGGGGCACAGATACGCAGTATTTT. Translating it yields CAWSNLRTSGGTDTQYF.

In its sample, this clone was seen a few times. This chain connects TRBV19 to TRBJ1-1; possible D gene TRBD1, 5 bases. CDR1 LNHDA and CDR2 SQIVND come from the germline V gene (reference sequence). V lost 4 bases to trimming and J lost 4 bases, with 13 bases between them. The CDR3 is 14 amino acids. The DNA for the CDR3 is TGTGCCAGTAGTACAGGGAGGGCGGCCACTGAAGCTTTCTTT. Its protein product is CASSTGRAATEAFF. The full variable domain, its missing parts supplied by reference TRBV19 and TRBJ1-1, is DGGITQSPKYLFRKEGQNVTLSCEQNLNHDAMYWYRQDPGQGLRLIYYSQIVNDFQKGDIAEGYSVSREKKESFPLTVTSAQKNPTAFYLCASSTGRAATEAFFGQGTRLTVV.

This clone has just a few counts. The chain combines TRBV18 with TRBJ1-5, with TRBD1 matching over 9 bases. V shed 3 bases and J 2 bases; nucleotides not matched to a gene: 5. The germline CDR1 and CDR2 sequences are KGHSH and LQKENI. CDR3 length: 16 amino acids. This chain's CDR3 is CASSPTGGRGNQPQHF. For the CDR3, the DNA is TGTGCCAGCTCACCCACAGGGGGCCGGGGCAATCAGCCCCAGCATTTT.

A few counts support this clone. The V call is TRBV7-9, the J call TRBJ1-2; 9 bases map to TRBD1. The CDR3 totals 15 residues. Unmatched junction bases numbered 6, after V lost 3 bases and J lost 4 bases. Germline values: CDR1 SEHNR, CDR2 FQNEAQ (reference sequence). CDR3 residues: CASSLGQGSLYGYTF. DNA of the CDR3: TGTGCCAGCAGCTTGGGACAGGGATCCCTCTATGGCTACACCTTC.

The rearrangement links TRBV19 to TRBJ2-2; tentative D call: TRBD1 (7 bases). The length of the CDR3 is 12 residues. Trimming shortened V by 5 bases and J by 9 bases, and 10 bases separated the two germline ends. CDR1 is LNHDA and CDR2 is SQIVND in the germline V gene (reference sequence). In DNA form, the CDR3 reads TGTGCCAGTAGTGCGGGACAGCGGGAGCTGTTTTTT. Amino acids: CASSAGQRELFF.

This clone has more than one count but fewer than ten. The chain has TRBV4-1 and TRBJ2-1; TRBD2 aligns across 8 bases. CDR1 MGHRA and CDR2 YSYEKL come from the germline V gene. The V and J ends lost 4 bases and 6 bases, in that order; junction bases with no gene match: 8. CDR3 size: 15 residues. The CDR3 loop reads CASSPLGLAGNEQFF. The DNA of the CDR3 is TGCGCCAGCAGCCCTCTCGGCCTAGCGGGCAATGAGCAGTTCTTC.

V gene TRBV4-2 combines with J gene TRBJ1-2; no definite D call. V was pared by 5 bases and J by 1 base, with 5 bases between. This CDR3 has 12 amino acids. Germline loops: CDR1 LGHNA, CDR2 YNFKEQ. CDR3 residues: CASSLSNYGYTF. The DNA of the CDR3 is TGTGCCAGCAGCTTGAGTAACTATGGCTACACCTTC.

The chain employs TRBV15 and TRBJ2-7; no definite D call. Germline-derived CDR1 and CDR2 are LNHNV and YYDKDF (reference sequence). CDR3 length equals 12 residues. V was shortened by 4 bases and J by 3 bases, with 7 bases between the two germline ends. The CDR3 nucleotides read TGTGCCACCAGCAAAACATACTACGAGCAGTACTTC. This encodes CATSKTYYEQYF.

V gene TRBV7-8 combines with J gene TRBJ2-7, with 10 bases matching TRBD1. This CDR3 has 15 amino acids. V lost 1 base and J lost 13; bases outside the gene matches: 13. Germline CDR1 is SGHVS and CDR2 is FQNEAQ. CDR3 coding DNA: TGTGCCAGCAGCTTAGTTCTAGGGACAGGGGCCGCGGTTTACTTC. It translates to CASSLVLGTGAAVYF.

This clone has more than one count but fewer than ten. V is TRBV9 and J is TRBJ1-5; D gene unclear. V was trimmed by 4 bases and J by 0 bases, leaving 11 bases between them. The germline CDR1 and CDR2 sequences are SGDLS and YYNGEE. This CDR3 has 15 amino acids. For the CDR3, the DNA is TGTGCCAGCAGCCCCCAAGCGGATAGCAATCAGCCCCAGCATTTT. Its translation is CASSPQADSNQPQHF.

This clone was detected only a few times. J is TRBJ2-5 and V is TRBV9; no firm D call. The CDR3 covers 12 residues. The germline V gene encodes CDR1 SGDLS and CDR2 YYNGEE. V gave up 3 bases and J gave up 2 bases, with 5 bases separating them. In DNA, the CDR3 is TGTGCCAGCAGCGAGAGTCAAGAGACCCAGTACTTC. Translating it yields CASSESQETQYF.

The chain joins TRBV6-4 to TRBJ2-6; a weak D match, TRBD2 (5 bases). Between the trimmed V and J ends, which lost 5 bases and 1 base, there was a span of 6 bases. Germline CDR1 MRHNA, CDR2 SNTAGT. This CDR3 spans 14 amino acids. CDR3 nucleotide sequence: TGTGCCAGCAGTCCGGGATCTGGGGCCAACGTCCTGACTTTC. It codes for CASSPGSGANVLTF.

This clone was seen more than once but under ten times. This chain joins TRBV7-3 and TRBJ1-2, with D perhaps TRBD1 (5 bases). The CDR3 sequence is 14 residues long. V was pared by 5 bases and J by 8 bases, with 18 bases between. Germline V gives CDR1 SGHTA, CDR2 FQGTGA. CDR3 sequence (DNA): TGTGCCAGCAGCCCTGGGGCAGCCGATTGGGGCTACACCTTC. Translation gives CASSPGAADWGYTF.

The chain links TRBV7-2 to TRBJ2-5; TRBD1 might be the D (6 bases). The CDR3 is 15 amino acids. The germline gives CDR1 SGHTA, CDR2 FQGNSA. Trimming took off 5 bases at V and 0 bases at J, with 13 bases between the two ends. The CDR3 bases are TGTGCCAGCAGCCCTGGACAGCCCTACCAAGAGACCCAGTACTTC. Translation: CASSPGQPYQETQYF.

This clone has more than one count but fewer than ten. The chain has TRBV4-1 and TRBJ2-7; 7 nucleotides align to TRBD2. Trimming removed 1 base from V and 4 bases from J; junction bases left unmatched: 10. This CDR3 has 16 residues. Germline-derived CDR1 and CDR2 are MGHRA and YSYEKL. For the CDR3, the DNA is TGCGCCAGCAGCCAAGGAACCGGGGGGTCTCGGTACGAGCAGTACTTC. It is translated as CASSQGTGGSRYEQYF.

The V gene is TRBV28, the J gene TRBJ2-7; TRBD2 matches 8 bases. Germline CDR1 reads MDHEN; CDR2 reads SYDVKM. CDR3 length equals 15 residues. V lost 6 bases and J lost 3; bases outside the gene matches: 10. The chain's CDR3 is CASRTSGGPLYEQYF. The DNA of the CDR3 is TGTGCCAGCAGAACCTCGGGGGGGCCCCTCTACGAGCAGTACTTC.

The chain carries TRBV7-9 and TRBJ2-2; 7 bases are a match to TRBD1. Germline lookup yields CDR1 SEHNR and CDR2 FQNEAQ (reference sequence). Unmatched junction bases numbered 7, after V lost 5 bases and J lost 4 bases. This CDR3 region has 15 residues. The CDR3, as DNA: TGTGCCAGCAGCAGAAGACAGGGTAGCACCGGGGAGCTGTTTTTT. Its translation: CASSRRQGSTGELFF.